This T cell receptor (beta chain) emerged from a study of blood T cell repertoires in COVID-19. Study details: Material from acute and convalescent COVID-19 was sourced from the United States, Italy and Spain. From T cells, B-cell-depleted T cells, or PBMCs came the material, which was cDNA or gDNA.

This CDR3 comprises 14 residues. Germline V gene lookup returns CDR1 ENHRY and CDR2 SYGVKD. Germline trimming cut 2 bases from V and 4 bases from J; bases unmatched to any gene: 3. In the authors' methods: Counts of nucleated cells, estimated from reference gene primer amplification, were obtained. Clones were sequenced by immunoSEQ multiplex PCR, and TCRdb holds only the in-frame ones, with some missing. The DNA was the basis for D and trimming; V, J and clone size are from that table. The sample has under 200,000 clones, about 80% seen once. Sequencing was carried out using peripheral blood. J is TRBJ1-2 and V is TRBV10-3; 8 bases are a match to TRBD1. The source is a human donor with acute or convalescent COVID-19. The donor label of this sample is uncertain. As DNA, the CDR3 is TGTGCCATCAGTGAGGACAGGGGAGCCTATGGCTACACCTTC. Its protein product is CAISEDRGAYGYTF.